The clone carrying this T cell receptor (beta chain) was recorded a few times. Antigen specificity is unknown. RNA was extracted and reverse transcribed into cDNA as the sequencing template. TCRdb's copy holds only in-frame clones and misses some; the assay was immunoSEQ multiplex PCR. The repertoire holds 80,000 or so clones, with approximately 70% as singletons. Per germline, CDR1 LNHDA and CDR2 SQIVND (reference sequence). Trimming at V came to 3 bases and at J to 1 base, leaving 12 bases not matched to a gene. There are 18 residues in the CDR3. This record belongs to a study of CD8+ T cells in alopecia areata. Study details: Tofacitinib dosing lasted 6 to 18 months, which was then followed by 6 months off drug. Findings and caveats of the study: Tofacitinib significantly reduced both scalp clonality and expanded CD8+ clones among the top 100.

The treatment: oral pan-JAK inhibitor, 5-10 mg twice daily. Sorted populations comprised CD4+ and CD8+ T cells obtained from PBMCs. The sequenced sample was CD8+ T cells sorted from blood, obtained at week 24, from a patient treated with tofacitinib. The chain recombines TRBV19 with TRBJ1-5; TRBD1 agrees at 7 bases. This TCR was recovered from a human donor with alopecia areata. CDR3 sequence: CASSIPEDRPSSNQPQHF. For the CDR3, the DNA is TGTGCCAGTAGTATCCCTGAGGACAGGCCGTCAAGCAATCAGCCCCAGCATTTT.